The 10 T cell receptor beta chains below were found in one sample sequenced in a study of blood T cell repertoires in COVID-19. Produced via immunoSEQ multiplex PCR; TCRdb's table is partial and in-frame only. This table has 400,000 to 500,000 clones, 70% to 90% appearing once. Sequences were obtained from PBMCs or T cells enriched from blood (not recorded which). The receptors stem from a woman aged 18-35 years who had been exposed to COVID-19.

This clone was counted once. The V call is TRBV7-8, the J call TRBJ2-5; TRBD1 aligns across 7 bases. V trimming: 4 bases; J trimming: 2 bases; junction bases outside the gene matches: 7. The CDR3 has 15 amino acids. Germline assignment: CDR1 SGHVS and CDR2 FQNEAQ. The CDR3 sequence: CASSSSDRAQETQYF. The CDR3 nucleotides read TGTGCCAGCAGCTCCTCCGACAGGGCTCAAGAGACCCAGTACTTC.

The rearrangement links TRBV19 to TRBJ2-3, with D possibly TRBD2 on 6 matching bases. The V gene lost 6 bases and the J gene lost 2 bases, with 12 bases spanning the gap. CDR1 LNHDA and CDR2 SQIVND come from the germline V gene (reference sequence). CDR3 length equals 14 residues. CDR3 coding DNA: TGTGCCAGTAGCGACGGGGGATCCACAGATACGCAGTATTTT. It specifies CASSDGGSTDTQYF.

CDR3 coding DNA: TGTGCCAGCAGAAGGGGCTTGGGCACAGATACGCAGTATTTT. This gives the protein CASRRGLGTDTQYF. This chain links TRBV3-1 (or the pseudogene TRBV3-2) with TRBJ2-3, with TRBD1 as a possible D gene (5 bases). CDR1 LGHDT and CDR2 YNNKEL come from the germline V gene (reference sequence). This CDR3 has 14 residues. Trimming pared 6 bases from V and 1 base from J, leaving 11 bases between.

The CDR3 coding sequence is TGTGCCAGCAGTTTACAGGGCTCCTATGGCTACACCTTC. Translated, it gives CASSLQGSYGYTF. The chain joins TRBV28 to TRBJ1-2; tentatively, D is TRBD1 (5 bases). The CDR3 is made up of 13 amino acids. Deletions cut 2 bases from V and 4 bases from J, with 8 bases between. The germline gives CDR1 MDHEN, CDR2 SYDVKM.

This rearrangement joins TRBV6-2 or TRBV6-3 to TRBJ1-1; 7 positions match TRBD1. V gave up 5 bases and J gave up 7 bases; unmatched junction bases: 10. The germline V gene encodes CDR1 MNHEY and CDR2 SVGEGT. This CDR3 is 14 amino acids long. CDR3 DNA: TGTGCCAGCAGTCGACAGGGTAGAGATGATGAAGCTTTCTTT. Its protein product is CASSRQGRDDEAFF.

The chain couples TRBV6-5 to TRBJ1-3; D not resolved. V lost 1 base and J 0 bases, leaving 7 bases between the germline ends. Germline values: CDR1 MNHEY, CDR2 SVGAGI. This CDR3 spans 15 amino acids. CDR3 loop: CASSYYSLSGNTIYF. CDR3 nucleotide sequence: TGTGCCAGCAGTTACTACAGCCTCTCTGGAAACACCATATATTTT.

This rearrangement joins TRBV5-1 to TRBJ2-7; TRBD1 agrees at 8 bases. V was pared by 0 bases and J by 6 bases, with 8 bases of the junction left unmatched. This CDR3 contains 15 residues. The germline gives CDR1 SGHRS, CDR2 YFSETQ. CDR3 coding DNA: TGCGCCAGCAGCTTGGTGTCAGGGGGCTTCGGCGAGCAGTACTTC. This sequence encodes CASSLVSGGFGEQYF.

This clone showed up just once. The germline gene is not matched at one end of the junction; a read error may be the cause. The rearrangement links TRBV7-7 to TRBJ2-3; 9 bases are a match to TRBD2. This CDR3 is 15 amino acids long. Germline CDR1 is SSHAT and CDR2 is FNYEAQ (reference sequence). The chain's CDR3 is CASSLGGGGTDTQYF. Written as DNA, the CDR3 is TGTGCTAGCAGCTTAGGCGGGGGGGGCACAGATACGCAGTATTTT.

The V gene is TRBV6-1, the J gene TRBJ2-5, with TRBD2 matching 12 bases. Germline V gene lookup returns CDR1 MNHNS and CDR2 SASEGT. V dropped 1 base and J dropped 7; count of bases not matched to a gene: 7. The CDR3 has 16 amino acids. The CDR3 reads CASSEGTSGAWGTQYF. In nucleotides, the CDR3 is TGTGCCAGCAGTGAAGGGACTAGCGGGGCCTGGGGGACCCAGTACTTC.

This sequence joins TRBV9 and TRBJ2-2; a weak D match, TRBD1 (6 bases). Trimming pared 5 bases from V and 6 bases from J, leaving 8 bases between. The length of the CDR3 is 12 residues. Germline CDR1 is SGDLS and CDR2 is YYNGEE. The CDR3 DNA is TGTGCCAGCAGAGGGGGTTCCGGGGAGCTGTTTTTT. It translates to CASRGGSGELFF.